Reported below is one T cell receptor beta chain. The antigen it recognizes is unknown. Per-base qualities were not stored, and no clone one base away is much larger. Each collaborating institution followed its own protocols to collect whole blood in K2EDTA tubes. For TCRbeta analysis, collaborators shipped samples in one of three forms: frozen whole blood, isolated PBMCs, or DNA extracted from either of those sample types. The sample comes from a study of blood T cell repertoires in COVID-19 (dated by TCRdb to the early 2020s). Turning to the overall study: Samples from collaborators originated in the United States, Italy and Spain and spanned both the acute and convalescent phases of COVID-19. The prospective study material was composed of cDNA or gDNA derived from T cells, B-cell-depleted T cells, or PBMCs. Subjects who had been exposed to COVID-19, were actively infected with it, or had recovered from it provided the deeply sampled blood TCRbeta repertoires that made up the dataset. A freely available public database, intended as a resource for researchers studying the immune response to SARS-CoV-2, is where the repertoires were released. Samples came from the ongoing ImmuneRACE study (first 160 participants) plus 1,254 subjects from 6 global collaborators. Sample metadata almost always included a de-identified subject ID, COVID-19 status, age in years and sex. Where available, HLA class I and class II types were taken from metadata supplied by the sample provider and were not determined by assay-based typing.

The CDR3 covers 16 residues, taking in both the cysteine and the phenylalanine. Solely the CDR3 DNA is kept, with 48 bases framed from the first base. V ends up 0 bases short and J 6 bases short, with an unmatched junction base count of 8. CDR1 and CDR2 are read off the germline V gene (reference sequence) as LGHDT and YNNKEL. The immunoSEQ Assay, a bias-controlled multiplex PCR, was used to amplify TCRbeta CDR3 regions from genomic DNA. Turning to the authors' computational methods: Nucleated cell counts per sample were estimated from amplification of reference gene primers within the assay. To quantify the absolute abundance of each unique TCRbeta CDR3 rearrangement, sequence reads were collapsed and filtered. Productive Simpson clonality was computed per sample as the square root of Simpson's diversity index over productive rearrangements. As stored in TCRdb, this immuneACCESS dataset retains in-frame rearrangements with V and J assigned. A fraction of the clones does not appear; measured against another copy, unresolved V genes explain less than half of the discrepancy, and the remainder lacks a known reason. That table is the source of V, J and clone size, and D and trimming were worked out from the DNA. The sample table shows 150,000 to 200,000 clones, and approximately 82% are seen once. Of the sample, 6.9% is held by the ten largest clones.

What the work shows at the level of the full study, not this receptor alone: Clinical and demographic metadata were provided uncurated, with the amount varying by source and participant.

The chain couples TRBV3-1 (or the pseudogene TRBV3-2) to TRBJ1-1; 9 bases in the middle match TRBD1. This TCR derives from a human donor with acute or convalescent COVID-19. The donor label of this sample is uncertain. Sequences were obtained from peripheral blood. The CDR3 is CASSQDSTGGIAEAFF. The base sequence is TGTGCCAGCAGCCAAGACAGTACAGGGGGCATCGCTGAAGCTTTCTTT.